These 7 T cell receptor beta chains share one sample of origin, sequenced in a study of cytomegalovirus exposure and HLA in healthy donors. Only in-frame clones appear in the TCRdb table, and some are missing; sequencing was by immunoSEQ multiplex PCR. The sample holds approximately 150,000 clones, over 80% seen once. The specimen sequenced was PBMCs. Receptors originate from a young man in good health and CMV-seropositive.

The chain recombines TRBV27 with TRBJ1-5; perhaps TRBD1 as D (6 bases). The CDR3 runs 14 residues. Germline loops: CDR1 MNHEY, CDR2 SMNVEV (reference sequence). The ends were cut back, 5 bases at V and 4 bases at J, with 12 bases in the middle. The CDR3 nucleotides are TGTGCCAGCAGTCACCGGGACACGAATCAGCCCCAGCATTTT. Translated: CASSHRDTNQPQHF.

The rearrangement uses TRBV5-4 and TRBJ2-2; maybe TRBD1 (6 bases). Trimming removed 5 bases at V and 4 bases at J, with 18 bases between. The V gene's germline CDR1 is SGHNT and CDR2 YYREEE (reference sequence). The CDR3 is made up of 16 amino acids. The CDR3 DNA reads TGTGCCAGCAGGGACCGCAGGGGATCCCTCACCGGGGAGCTGTTTTTT. Amino acid sequence: CASRDRRGSLTGELFF.

This chain links TRBV6-5 with TRBJ1-1, with D possibly matching TRBD1 (6 bases). V shed 3 bases and J shed 2 bases, with 10 bases lying between them. Germline V gives CDR1 MNHEY, CDR2 SVGAGI. The CDR3 runs to 14 residues. The CDR3 loop reads CASSYVDRNTEAFF. In DNA, the CDR3 is TGTGCCAGCAGTTATGTGGACAGAAACACTGAAGCTTTCTTT.

Only a few counts were recorded for this clone. The chain carries TRBV6-6 and TRBJ1-2, with D possibly matching TRBD1 (5 bases). The ends were cut back, 4 bases at V and 1 base at J, with 7 bases in the middle. This CDR3 has 13 amino acids. The V gene's germline CDR1 is MNHNY and CDR2 SVGAGI (reference sequence). For the CDR3, the DNA is TGTGCCAGCAGTTCCAGGGATAACTATGGCTACACCTTC. As protein: CASSSRDNYGYTF.

Worth noting for this clone: The sample carries other DNA sequences with the same CDR3. The chain joins TRBV11-3 to TRBJ2-5; D is possibly TRBD1 (6 bases). The CDR3 is made up of 13 amino acids. The germline V and J ends were trimmed by 5 bases and 1 base, with 8 bases remaining between them. CDR1 is SGHNT, CDR2 YENEEA, per germline. The CDR3 reads CASSRTVQETQYF. CDR3 nucleotides: TGTGCCAGCAGCCGGACAGTCCAAGAGACCCAGTACTTC.

The chain has TRBV6-1 and TRBJ1-2; the D is unclear. The germline CDR1 and CDR2 sequences are MNHNS and SASEGT. V dropped 1 base and J dropped 5 bases, with 14 bases sitting between them. This CDR3 region has 15 residues. DNA for the CDR3: TGTGCCAGCAGTGAAGGATTGGCCAGGCAATATGGCTACACCTTC. Protein: CASSEGLARQYGYTF.

The chain is built from TRBV6-5 and TRBJ2-5, with D perhaps matching TRBD2 (5 bases). The V gene's germline CDR1 is MNHEY and CDR2 SVGAGI. V was cut by 2 bases and J by 5 bases, with 12 bases left in between. The CDR3 runs 14 residues. CDR3 protein: CASSYTPGSETQYF. CDR3 nucleotide sequence: TGTGCCAGCAGTTACACTCCGGGGTCGGAGACCCAGTACTTC.